This is a list of T cell receptor beta chains from one sample in a study of control samples from healthy donors and cancer patients. The assay was immunoSEQ multiplex PCR, and TCRdb's table has in-frame clones only and misses some. The data contain 130,000 or so clones, around 90% of them singletons. The sequenced sample consisted of blood. The receptor source for this set is a man aged 18 to 29 in good health. CDR3s include the opening cysteine and the closing phenylalanine or tryptophan. The order of the fields is CDR3 protein, J gene, V gene.

CASSSGFPTNEKLFF,TRBJ1-4,TRBV3-1/TRBV3-2
CASSPGLAGSYHSYNEQFF,TRBJ2-1,TRBV4-1
CASSLRLPYGYTF,TRBJ1-2,TRBV5-6
CASSLQDRDGFF,TRBJ2-1,TRBV5-6
CASRGILSGNTIYF,TRBJ1-3,TRBV5-6
CASNGLAKNIQYF,TRBJ2-4,TRBV2
CASSYGRVGNTIYF,TRBJ1-3,TRBV6-5
CARTAGITSGGVSSYEQYF,TRBJ2-7,TRBV5-3
CASSVSGLLSSYEQYF,TRBJ2-7,TRBV6-1
CASSFGTGSNQPQHF,TRBJ1-5,TRBV7-6
CASSLRGGPSSGNTIYF,TRBJ1-3,TRBV5-4
CASSEVGMGSEQYF,TRBJ2-7,TRBV11-2
CASSPNRGHLYEQYF,TRBJ2-7,TRBV7-6
CASSQDPPGGANVLTF,TRBJ2-6,TRBV3-1/TRBV3-2
CASSQATREKLFF,TRBJ1-4,TRBV4-1
CASSVGSENTEAFF,TRBJ1-1,TRBV9
CASSQGRGRGEQYF,TRBJ2-7,TRBV14
CASSFYNEQFF,TRBJ2-1,TRBV5-6
CASSPGVNNSPLHF,TRBJ1-6,TRBV18
CASSLGFRLAGALQETQYF,TRBJ2-5,TRBV7-2
CASIGTGRVYGYTF,TRBJ1-2,TRBV2
CASRSTGAYGYTF,TRBJ1-2,TRBV4-1
CASRPQSRGGQGCNEQFF,TRBJ2-1,TRBV12-2
CASGLVLTVVDGGRRGTEAFF,TRBJ1-1,TRBV12-5
CASSLSESSYEQYF,TRBJ2-7,TRBV5-1
CASSIWENTGELFF,TRBJ2-2,TRBV5-1
CASSFAWRNTIYF,TRBJ1-3,TRBV12-3/TRBV12-4
CASSFREKLFF,TRBJ1-4,TRBV12-3/TRBV12-4
CASSLRGTEKLFF,TRBJ1-4,TRBV5-1
CASATGQGHDEQYF,TRBJ2-7,TRBV7-9
CASSEYTEDEAFF,TRBJ1-1,TRBV2
CASSWTGVDEAFF,TRBJ1-1,TRBV5-1
CASSLDRNTIYF,TRBJ1-3,TRBV7-9
CASSSGSQDTQYF,TRBJ2-3,TRBV19
CASSEQGGGTEAFF,TRBJ1-1,TRBV2
CARTLLSSYNSPLHF,TRBJ1-6,TRBV19
CASSPPADRGDTF,TRBJ1-2,TRBV6-6
CASSLSRVTEAFF,TRBJ1-1,TRBV11-2
CASSLGTSGVSTDTQYF,TRBJ2-3,TRBV5-1
CASSGTGGRKNEQFF,TRBJ2-1,TRBV9
CASSIPGETEAFF,TRBJ1-1,TRBV11-2
CASSPYAGSGANVLTF,TRBJ2-6,TRBV5-1
CASSQEIAGRTAQYF,TRBJ2-5,TRBV3-1/TRBV3-2
CASSQTPSSTDTQYF,TRBJ2-3,TRBV3-1/TRBV3-2